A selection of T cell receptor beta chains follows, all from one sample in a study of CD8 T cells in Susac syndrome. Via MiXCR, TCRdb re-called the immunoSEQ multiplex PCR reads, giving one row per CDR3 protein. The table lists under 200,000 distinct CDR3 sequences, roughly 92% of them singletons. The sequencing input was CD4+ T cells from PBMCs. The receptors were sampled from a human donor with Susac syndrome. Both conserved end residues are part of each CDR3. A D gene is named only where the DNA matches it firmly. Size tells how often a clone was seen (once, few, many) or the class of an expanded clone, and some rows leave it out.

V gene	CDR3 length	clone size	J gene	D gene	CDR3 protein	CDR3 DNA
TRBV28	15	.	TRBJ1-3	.	CASSPTGSSGNTIYF	TGTGCCAGCAGTCCCACAGGGAGCTCTGGAAACACCATATATTTT
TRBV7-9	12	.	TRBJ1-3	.	CASSYSENTIYF	TGTGCCAGCAGTTACTCCGAGAACACCATATATTTT
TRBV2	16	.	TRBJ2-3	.	CASKAFRDFSTDTQYF	TGTGCCAGCAAGGCTTTCCGGGACTTTAGCACAGATACGCAGTATTTT
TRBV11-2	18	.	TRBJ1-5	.	CASSYSSGGLYSNQPQHF	TGTGCCAGCAGTTACTCGTCCGGGGGCCTGTATAGCAATCAGCCCCAGCATTTT
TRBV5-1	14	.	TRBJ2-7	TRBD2	CASSQVAGTYEQYF	TGCGCCAGCAGCCAGGTAGCGGGGACCTACGAGCAGTACTTC
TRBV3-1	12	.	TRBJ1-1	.	CASSLGTEEAFF	TGTGCCAGCAGCCTTGGGACGGAGGAAGCTTTCTTT
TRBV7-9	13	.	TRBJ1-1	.	CASSPRGGTEAFF	TGTGCCAGCAGCCCTAGGGGGGGCACTGAAGCTTTCTTT
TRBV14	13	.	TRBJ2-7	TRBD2	CASRLAGTYEQYF	TGTGCCAGCAGACTAGCGGGGACCTACGAGCAGTACTTC
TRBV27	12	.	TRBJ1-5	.	CASSPERGPQHF	TGTGCCAGCAGCCCGGAGCGGGGGCCCCAGCATTTT
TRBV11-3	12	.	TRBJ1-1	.	CASRKGDGEAFF	TGTGCCAGCAGAAAAGGGGACGGTGAAGCTTTCTTT
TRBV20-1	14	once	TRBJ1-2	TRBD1	CSATPGQKYYGYTF	TGCAGTGCTACACCGGGACAGAAATACTATGGCTACACCTTC
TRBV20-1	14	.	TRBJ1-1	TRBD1	CSARGDRENTEAFF	TGCAGTGCTAGAGGGGACAGGGAGAACACTGAAGCTTTCTTT
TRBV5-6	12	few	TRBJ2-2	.	CASSFTTGELFF	TGTGCCAGCAGCTTTACCACCGGGGAGCTGTTTTTT
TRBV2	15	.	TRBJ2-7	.	CASSDGLRRSYEQYF	TGTGCCAGCAGTGACGGGCTCCGAAGATCCTACGAGCAGTACTTC
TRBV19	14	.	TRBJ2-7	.	CASSSITSSYEQYF	TGTGCCAGTAGTTCTATTACTAGCTCCTACGAGCAGTACTTC
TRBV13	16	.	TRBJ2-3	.	CASSLVVTLGTDTQYF	TGTGCCAGCAGCTTAGTTGTAACCCTCGGCACAGATACGCAGTATTTT
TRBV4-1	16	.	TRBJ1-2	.	CASSQAGRGTNYGYTF	TGCGCCAGCAGCCAAGCGGGCAGGGGAACTAACTATGGCTACACCTTC
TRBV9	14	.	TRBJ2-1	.	CASSEGILNNEQFF	TGTGCCAGCAGCGAGGGGATTCTAAACAATGAGCAGTTCTTC
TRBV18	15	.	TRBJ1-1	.	CASSPRERENTEAFF	TGTGCCAGCTCACCACGGGAGAGGGAGAACACTGAAGCTTTCTTT
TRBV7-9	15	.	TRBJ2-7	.	CASSLDVDTSYEQYF	TGTGCCAGCAGCTTAGACGTCGACACTTCCTACGAGCAGTACTTC
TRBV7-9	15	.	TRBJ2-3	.	CASSMDYTSTDTQYF	TGTGCCAGCAGCATGGACTATACTAGCACAGATACGCAGTATTTT
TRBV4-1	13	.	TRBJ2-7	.	CASSQESSYEQYF	TGCGCCAGCAGCCAAGAATCATCCTACGAGCAGTACTTC
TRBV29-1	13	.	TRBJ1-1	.	CSGGASGGTEAFF	TGCAGCGGGGGGGCTTCTGGGGGCACTGAAGCTTTCTTT
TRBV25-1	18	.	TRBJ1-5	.	CASSPERRDGNSNQPQHF	TGTGCCAGCAGTCCAGAGAGGAGGGACGGAAATAGCAATCAGCCCCAGCATTTT
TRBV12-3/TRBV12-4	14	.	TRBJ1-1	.	CASSLSASNTEAFF	TGTGCCAGCAGTTTATCTGCCTCGAACACTGAAGCTTTCTTT
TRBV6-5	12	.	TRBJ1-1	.	CASSPGPLAAFF	TGTGCCAGCAGTCCGGGCCCCCTAGCGGCTTTCTTT
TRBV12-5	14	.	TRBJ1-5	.	CASGLVGFNQPQHF	TGTGCTAGTGGTTTGGTGGGATTCAATCAGCCCCAGCATTTT